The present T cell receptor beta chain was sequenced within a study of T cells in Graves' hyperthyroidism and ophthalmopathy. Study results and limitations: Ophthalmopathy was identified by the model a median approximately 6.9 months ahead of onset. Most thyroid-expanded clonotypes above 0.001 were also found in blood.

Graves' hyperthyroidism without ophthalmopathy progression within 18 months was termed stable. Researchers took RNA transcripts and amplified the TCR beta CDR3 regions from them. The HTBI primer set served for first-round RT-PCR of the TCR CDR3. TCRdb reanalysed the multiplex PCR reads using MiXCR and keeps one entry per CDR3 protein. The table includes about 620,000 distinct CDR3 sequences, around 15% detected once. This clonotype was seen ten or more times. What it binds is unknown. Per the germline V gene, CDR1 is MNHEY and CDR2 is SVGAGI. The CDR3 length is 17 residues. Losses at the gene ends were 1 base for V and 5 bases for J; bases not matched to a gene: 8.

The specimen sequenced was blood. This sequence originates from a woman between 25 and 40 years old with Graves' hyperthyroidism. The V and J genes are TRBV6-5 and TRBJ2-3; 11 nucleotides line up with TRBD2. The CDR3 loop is CASSYYGSSGRLDTQYF. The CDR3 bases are TGTGCCAGCAGTTACTATGGTTCTAGCGGGAGGTTAGATACGCAGTATTTT.